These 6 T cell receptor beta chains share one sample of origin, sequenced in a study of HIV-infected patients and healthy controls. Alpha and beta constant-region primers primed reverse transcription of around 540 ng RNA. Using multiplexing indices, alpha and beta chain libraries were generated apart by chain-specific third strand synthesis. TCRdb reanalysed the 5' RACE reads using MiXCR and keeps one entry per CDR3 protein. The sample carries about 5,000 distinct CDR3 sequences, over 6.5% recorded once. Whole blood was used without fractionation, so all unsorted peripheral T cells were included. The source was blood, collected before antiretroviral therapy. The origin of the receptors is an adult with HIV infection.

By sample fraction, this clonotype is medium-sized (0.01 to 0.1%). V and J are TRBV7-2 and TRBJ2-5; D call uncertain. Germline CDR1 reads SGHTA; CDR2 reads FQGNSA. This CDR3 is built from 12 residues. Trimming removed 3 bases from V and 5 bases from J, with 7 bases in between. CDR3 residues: CASSFGSETQYF. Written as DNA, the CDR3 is TGTGCCAGCAGCTTTGGAAGTGAGACCCAGTACTTC.

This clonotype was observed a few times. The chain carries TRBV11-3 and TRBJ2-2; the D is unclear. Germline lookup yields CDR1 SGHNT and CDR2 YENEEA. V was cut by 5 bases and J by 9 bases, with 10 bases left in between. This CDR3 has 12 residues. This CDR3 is CASSPRARELFF. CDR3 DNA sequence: TGTGCCAGCAGCCCCAGAGCCCGGGAGCTGTTTTTT.

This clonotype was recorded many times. This CDR3 reads CASSADRGSYNEQFF. The CDR3 DNA sequence: TGTGCCAGTAGTGCGGACAGGGGATCCTACAATGAGCAGTTCTTC. V and J are TRBV19 and TRBJ2-1; 9 bases are shared with TRBD1. V dropped 5 bases and J dropped 1; count of bases not matched to a gene: 3. Germline lookup yields CDR1 LNHDA and CDR2 SQIVND (reference sequence). The CDR3 runs 15 residues.

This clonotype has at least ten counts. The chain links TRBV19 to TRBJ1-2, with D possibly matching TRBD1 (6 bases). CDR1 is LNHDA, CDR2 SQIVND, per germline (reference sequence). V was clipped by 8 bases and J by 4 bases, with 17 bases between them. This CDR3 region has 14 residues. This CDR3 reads CASLFTGAGYGYTF. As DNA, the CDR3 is TGTGCCAGTCTTTTTACGGGGGCCGGCTATGGCTACACCTTC.

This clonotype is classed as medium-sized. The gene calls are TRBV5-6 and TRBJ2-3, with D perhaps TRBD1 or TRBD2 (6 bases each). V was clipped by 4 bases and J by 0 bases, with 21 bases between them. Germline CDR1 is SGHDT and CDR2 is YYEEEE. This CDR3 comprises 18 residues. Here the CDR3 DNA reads TGTGCCAGCAGCCCTGGAGGGGGTTTAGCCTCTAGCACAGATACGCAGTATTTT. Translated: CASSPGGGLASSTDTQYF. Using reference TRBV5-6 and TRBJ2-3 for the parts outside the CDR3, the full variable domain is DAGVTQSPTHLIKTRGQQVTLRCSPKSGHDTVSWYQQALGQGPQFIFQYYEEEERQRGNFPDRFSGHQFPNYSSELNVNALLLGDSALYLCASSPGGGLASSTDTQYFGPGTRLTVL.

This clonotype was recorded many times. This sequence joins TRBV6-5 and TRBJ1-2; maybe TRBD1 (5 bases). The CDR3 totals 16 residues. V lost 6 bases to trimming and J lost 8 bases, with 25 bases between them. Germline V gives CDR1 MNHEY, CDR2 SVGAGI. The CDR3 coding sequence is TGTGCCAGCAGCCCCGAACAGGACCAATGGGGTTACGGCTACACCTTC. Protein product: CASSPEQDQWGYGYTF.